The rows below give T cell receptor beta chains drawn from one sample of a study of cytomegalovirus exposure and HLA in healthy donors. Method: immunoSEQ multiplex PCR; TCRdb's copy keeps in-frame clones and lacks some. The table has more than 95,000 clones, 65% to 85% seen once. The sample comprised PBMCs. Receptor source: a male donor in good health and CMV-seronegative. CDR3s leave out the opening cysteine and the closing phenylalanine or tryptophan. Fields, in order: clone size, J gene, V gene, CDR3 protein. Size values are once, few and many counts, or a class for expanded clones, and some rows have none.

-	TRBJ2-1	TRBV11-3	ASSYGLAGGYNEQF
-	TRBJ2-5	TRBV28	ASSGQGKETQY
-	-	TRBV19	ASSTPGVNEQY
-	TRBJ2-1	TRBV29-1	SVARGGVAGVYLHEQF
-	TRBJ2-2	TRBV11-3	ASGQGYGELF
once	TRBJ2-5	TRBV21-1	ASSKRVRGRGQETQY
-	TRBJ1-5	TRBV4-3	ASSQSLITDRASNQPQH
-	TRBJ1-2	TRBV27	ASSLSRQAELYGYT
-	TRBJ2-7	TRBV6-9	ASSYSSRDFYEQY
once	TRBJ2-7	TRBV14	ASSQISYRGHDEQY
-	TRBJ2-7	TRBV28	ASSTLAGGAYEQY
-	TRBJ1-2	TRBV15	ATRNLRGQDGYT
-	TRBJ2-1	TRBV7-9	ASSRTAYNEQF
-	TRBJ2-2	TRBV6-5	ASSTSGRTGELF
few	TRBJ2-2	TRBV6-6	ASVGVNTGELF
-	TRBJ2-4	TRBV6-6	ASSYSTGTKNIQY
-	TRBJ2-1	TRBV5-1	ASSFGLGTGVYNEQF
-	TRBJ2-4	TRBV13	ASSLGLMTSGRGKNIQY
-	TRBJ1-5	TRBV2	ASREDRVGNQPQH
-	TRBJ2-7	TRBV9	ASSVAGTYEQY
-	TRBJ2-7	TRBV28	ASSSLKLAASYEQY
-	TRBJ2-3	TRBV29-1	SAGATDTQY
-	TRBJ1-2	TRBV19	ASSIRGDSQRYGYT